This TCR beta chain was identified during a study of blood T cell repertoires in COVID-19. Across the study: Sites across the United States, Italy and Spain contributed samples from acute and convalescent COVID-19. PBMCs, B-cell-depleted T cells, or T cells provided the cDNA or gDNA that made up the material.

Patients from Seattle were sampled longitudinally, starting during active infection. CDR1 is SGDLS, CDR2 YYNGEE, per germline. CDR3 length equals 14 residues. Losses at the gene ends were 3 bases for V and 7 bases for J; bases not matched to a gene: 4. Under the authors' procedure: Reference gene primers were amplified, and this amplification served to estimate nucleated cell counts. Method: immunoSEQ multiplex PCR; TCRdb's copy keeps in-frame clones and lacks some. V and J calls and clone size are copied from that table; D and trimming were computed from the DNA. Of 430,000 or so clones in the sample, 70% to 90% were seen once.

Specimen: peripheral blood. V gene TRBV9 combines with J gene TRBJ2-1, with 10 bases aligning to TRBD1. The source is a man younger than 35 with COVID-19, enrolled during active disease. In nucleotides, the CDR3 is TGTGCCAGCAGCGCCTGGGACAGGGGAAATGAGCAGTTCTTC. This gives the protein CASSAWDRGNEQFF.